The 3 T cell receptor beta chains given below trace back to one sample, sequenced in a study of shared clonotypes between healthy human individuals. The naive CD8 population came from CD45RO-negative cells selected for CCR7, without terminally differentiated effector memory CD45RA+ cells. The protocol was immunoSEQ multiplex PCR, while the TCRdb copy is restricted to in-frame clones and leaves out a portion. The repertoire holds about 2.1 million clones, with under 95% as singletons. The sample consisted of naive CD8+ T cells from PBMCs. These receptors originate from a man in his late teens or twenties in good health. Some clones in this sample may be carry-over from other donors' samples.

In regard to this clone: Within the sample, other DNA sequences also encode this same CDR3. The chain couples TRBV5-6 to TRBJ2-7; 8 bases line up with TRBD2. CDR1 is SGHDT and CDR2 is YYEEEE in the germline V gene. Trimming at V came to 4 bases and at J to 2 bases, leaving 2 bases not matched to a gene. The CDR3 sequence is 13 residues long. The CDR3 here is CASSPGLAYEQYF. Here the CDR3 DNA reads TGTGCCAGCAGCCCGGGACTAGCCTACGAGCAGTACTTC.

This clone appeared a single time. The chain is built from TRBV7-9 and TRBJ2-5; 7 nucleotides line up with TRBD2. V dropped 5 bases and J dropped 9; count of bases not matched to a gene: 12. The length of the CDR3 is 14 residues. CDR1 and CDR2 from the germline V gene are SEHNR and FQNEAQ (reference sequence). This CDR3 reads CASSRSAGREAQYF. CDR3 bases: TGTGCCAGCAGCCGATCGGCGGGGAGGGAGGCCCAGTACTTC.

The chain joins TRBV6-5 to TRBJ2-5; the match to TRBD2 covers 9 bases. J was trimmed by 1 base and V by 6 bases; bases with no gene match: 6. The CDR3 runs 15 residues. The germline CDR1 and CDR2 sequences are MNHEY and SVGAGI. CDR3 region: CASSLTSGAQETQYF. The CDR3 DNA reads as TGTGCCAGCAGCTTGACTAGCGGAGCCCAAGAGACCCAGTACTTC.